The clone carrying this T cell receptor beta chain was counted ten times or more. Its antigen is undetermined. Molecular barcoding with unique molecular identifiers was used for the TCRbeta library. TCRdb reprocessed the PCR reads with MiXCR, giving one entry per CDR3 protein. The table records about 980,000 distinct CDR3 sequences, less than 30% of them present only once. Unmatched junction bases numbered 7, after V lost 5 bases and J lost 2 bases. The germline V gene has CDR1 SEHNR and CDR2 FQNEAQ (reference sequence). The CDR3 length is 16 residues. This sample is part of a study of T-cell reconstitution after alpha-beta-depleted transplantation in children. Whole-study findings and limits: Reports say that about two months after transplant, the alpha-beta T cells came out of several hundred graft clones that had expanded.

The receptor was derived from a boy in the first two years of life who had a stem cell transplant for SCID, so the T cells may come from the graft donor. The source was PBMCs, mostly from graft donor cells, collected 360 days after TCRalphabeta/CD19-depleted stem cell transplant. The rearrangement joins TRBV7-9 to TRBJ2-5, with TRBD2 matching over 11 bases. CDR3 sequence reads: CASSPRLAGTQETQYF. CDR3 nucleotides: TGTGCCAGCAGCCCCCGACTAGCGGGGACTCAAGAGACCCAGTACTTC.